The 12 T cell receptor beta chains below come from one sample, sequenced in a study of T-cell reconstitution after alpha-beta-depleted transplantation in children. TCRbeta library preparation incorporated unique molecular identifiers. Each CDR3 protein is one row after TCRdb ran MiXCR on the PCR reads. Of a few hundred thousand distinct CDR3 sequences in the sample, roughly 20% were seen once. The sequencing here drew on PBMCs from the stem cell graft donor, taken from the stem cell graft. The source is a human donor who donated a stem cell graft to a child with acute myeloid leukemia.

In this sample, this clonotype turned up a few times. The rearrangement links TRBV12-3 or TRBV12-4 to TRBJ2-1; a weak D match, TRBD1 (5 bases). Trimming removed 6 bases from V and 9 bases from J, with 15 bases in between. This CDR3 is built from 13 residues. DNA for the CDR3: TGTGCCAGCAGCCTTCGCGTTAGGGGTGAGCAGTTCTTC. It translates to CASSLRVRGEQFF.

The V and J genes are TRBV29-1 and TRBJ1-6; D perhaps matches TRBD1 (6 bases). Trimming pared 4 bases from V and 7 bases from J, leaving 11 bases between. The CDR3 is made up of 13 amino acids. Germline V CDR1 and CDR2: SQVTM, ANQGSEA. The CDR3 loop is CSVAGQGNSPLHF. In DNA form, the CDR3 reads TGCAGCGTTGCGGGTCAGGGGAATTCACCCCTCCACTTT. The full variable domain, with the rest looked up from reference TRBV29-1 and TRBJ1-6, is SAVISQKPSRDICQRGTSLTIQCQVDSQVTMMFWYRQQPGQSLTLIATANQGSEATYESGFVIDKFPISRPNLTFSTLTVSNMSPEDSSIYLCSVAGQGNSPLHFGNGTRLTVT.

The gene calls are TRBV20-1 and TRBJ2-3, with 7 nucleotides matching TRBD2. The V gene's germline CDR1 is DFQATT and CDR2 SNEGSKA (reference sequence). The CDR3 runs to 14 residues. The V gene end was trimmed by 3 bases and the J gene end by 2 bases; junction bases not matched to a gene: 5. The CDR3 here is CSASPSGPTDTQYF. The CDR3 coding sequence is TGCAGTGCTAGCCCTAGCGGACCCACAGATACGCAGTATTTT.

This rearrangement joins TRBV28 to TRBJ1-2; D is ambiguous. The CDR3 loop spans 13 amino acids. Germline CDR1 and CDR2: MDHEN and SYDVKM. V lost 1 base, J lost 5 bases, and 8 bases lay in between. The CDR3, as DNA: TGTGCCAGCAGTTTATCGGTCGGGTATGGCTACACCTTC. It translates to CASSLSVGYGYTF.

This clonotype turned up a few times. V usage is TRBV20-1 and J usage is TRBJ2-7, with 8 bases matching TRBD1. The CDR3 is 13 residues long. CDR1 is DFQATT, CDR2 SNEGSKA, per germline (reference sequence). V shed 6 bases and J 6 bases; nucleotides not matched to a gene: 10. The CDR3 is CSATGTGLSEQYF. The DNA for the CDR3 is TGCAGTGCCACCGGGACAGGTCTTTCCGAGCAGTACTTC.

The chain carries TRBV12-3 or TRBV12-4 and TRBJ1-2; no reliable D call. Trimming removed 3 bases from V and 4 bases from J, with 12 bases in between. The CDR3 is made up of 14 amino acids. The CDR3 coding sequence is TGTGCCAGCAGTTTCGACACCGGATTCTATGGCTACACCTTC. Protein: CASSFDTGFYGYTF.

The CDR3 protein is CASSLVGGGSEQFF. DNA for the CDR3: TGCGCCAGCAGCTTGGTGGGGGGCGGGAGTGAGCAGTTCTTC. The rearrangement links TRBV5-1 to TRBJ2-1; a possible D gene is TRBD2 (7 bases). Germline CDR1 reads SGHRS; CDR2 reads YFSETQ. The CDR3 sequence is 14 residues long. V lost 0 bases, J lost 9 bases, and 13 bases lay in between.

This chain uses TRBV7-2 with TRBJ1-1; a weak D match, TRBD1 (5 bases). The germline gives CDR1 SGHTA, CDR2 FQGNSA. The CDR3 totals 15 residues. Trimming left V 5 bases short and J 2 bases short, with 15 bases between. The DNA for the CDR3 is TGTGCCAGCAGCCCGGGGGGAGGTTATAACACTGAAGCTTTCTTT. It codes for CASSPGGGYNTEAFF.

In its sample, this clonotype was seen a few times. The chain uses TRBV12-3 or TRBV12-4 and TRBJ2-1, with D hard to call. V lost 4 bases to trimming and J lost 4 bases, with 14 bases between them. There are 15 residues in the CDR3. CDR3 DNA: TGTGCCAGCAGTTCCAGTCATTGGGGATACAATGAGCAGTTCTTC. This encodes CASSSSHWGYNEQFF.

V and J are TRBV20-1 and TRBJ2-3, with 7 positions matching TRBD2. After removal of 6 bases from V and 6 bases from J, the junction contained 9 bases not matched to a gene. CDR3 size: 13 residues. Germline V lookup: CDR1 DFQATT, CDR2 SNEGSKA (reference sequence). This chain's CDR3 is CSAPSNGRDTQYF. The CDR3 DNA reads TGCAGTGCCCCTTCGAACGGGAGGGATACGCAGTATTTT.

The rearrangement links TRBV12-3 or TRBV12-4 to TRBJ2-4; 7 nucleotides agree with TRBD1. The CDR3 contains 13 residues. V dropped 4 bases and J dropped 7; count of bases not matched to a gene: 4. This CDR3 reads CASSYGTENIQYF. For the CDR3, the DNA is TGTGCCAGCAGTTATGGGACAGAGAACATTCAGTACTTC.

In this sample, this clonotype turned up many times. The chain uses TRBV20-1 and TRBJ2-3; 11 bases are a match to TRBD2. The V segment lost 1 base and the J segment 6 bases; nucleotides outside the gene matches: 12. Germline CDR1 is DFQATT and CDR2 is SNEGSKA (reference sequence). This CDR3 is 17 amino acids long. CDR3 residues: CSARVPLAGGRRDTQYF. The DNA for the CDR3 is TGCAGTGCTAGAGTACCGTTAGCGGGAGGGCGGCGGGATACGCAGTATTTT.